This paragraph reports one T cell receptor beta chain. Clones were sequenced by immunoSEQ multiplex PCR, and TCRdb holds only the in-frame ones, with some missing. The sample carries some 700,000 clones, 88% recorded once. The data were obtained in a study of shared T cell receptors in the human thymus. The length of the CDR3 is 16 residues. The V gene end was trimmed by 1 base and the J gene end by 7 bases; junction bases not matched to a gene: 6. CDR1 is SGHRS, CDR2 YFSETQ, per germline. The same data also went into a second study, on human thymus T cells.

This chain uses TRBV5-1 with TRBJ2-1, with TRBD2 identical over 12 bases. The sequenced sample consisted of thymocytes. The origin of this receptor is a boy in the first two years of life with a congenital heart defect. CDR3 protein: CASSLSGTSGSNEQFF. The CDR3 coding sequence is TGCGCCAGCAGCTTGTCTGGGACTAGCGGGTCAAATGAGCAGTTCTTC.